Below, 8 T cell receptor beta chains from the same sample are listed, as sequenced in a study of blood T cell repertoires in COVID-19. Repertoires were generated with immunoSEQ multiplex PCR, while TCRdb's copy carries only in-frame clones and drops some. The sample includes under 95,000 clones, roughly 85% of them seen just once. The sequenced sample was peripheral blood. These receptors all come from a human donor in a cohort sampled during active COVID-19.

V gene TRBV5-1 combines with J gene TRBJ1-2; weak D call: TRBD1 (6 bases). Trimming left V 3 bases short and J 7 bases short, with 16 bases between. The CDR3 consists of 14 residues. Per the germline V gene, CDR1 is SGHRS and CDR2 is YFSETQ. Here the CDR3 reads CASSSDSSSRGYTF. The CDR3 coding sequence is TGCGCCAGCAGCTCGGACAGTTCCTCTCGTGGCTACACCTTC. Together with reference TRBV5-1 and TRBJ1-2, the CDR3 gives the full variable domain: KAGVTQTPRYLIKTRGQQVTLSCSPISGHRSVSWYQQTPGQGLQFLFEYFSETQRNKGNFPGRFSGRQFSNSRSEMNVSTLELGDSALYLCASSSDSSSRGYTFGSGTRLTVV.

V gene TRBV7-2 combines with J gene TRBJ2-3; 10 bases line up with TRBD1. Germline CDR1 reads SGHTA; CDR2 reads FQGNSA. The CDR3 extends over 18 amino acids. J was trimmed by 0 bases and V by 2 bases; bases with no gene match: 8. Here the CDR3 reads CASSLTTGGGFSTDTQYF. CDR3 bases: TGTGCCAGCAGCTTAACGACAGGGGGCGGATTTAGCACAGATACGCAGTATTTT.

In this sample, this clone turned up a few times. The CDR3 is CASSEGQNNYGYTF. The CDR3 nucleotides are TGTGCCAGCAGTGAAGGCCAGAATAACTATGGCTACACCTTC. J is TRBJ1-2 and V is TRBV2; D unresolved. V was shortened by 1 base and J by 1 base, with 7 bases between the two germline ends. There are 14 residues in the CDR3. The V gene's germline CDR1 is SNHLY and CDR2 FYNNEI.

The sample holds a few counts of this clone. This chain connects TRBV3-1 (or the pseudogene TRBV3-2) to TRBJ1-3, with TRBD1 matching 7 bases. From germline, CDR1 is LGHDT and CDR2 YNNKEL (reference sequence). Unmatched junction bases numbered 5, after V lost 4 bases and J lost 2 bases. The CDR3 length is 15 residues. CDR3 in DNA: TGTGCCAGCAGCCGACGGGACAGCACTGGAAACACCATATATTTT. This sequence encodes CASSRRDSTGNTIYF.

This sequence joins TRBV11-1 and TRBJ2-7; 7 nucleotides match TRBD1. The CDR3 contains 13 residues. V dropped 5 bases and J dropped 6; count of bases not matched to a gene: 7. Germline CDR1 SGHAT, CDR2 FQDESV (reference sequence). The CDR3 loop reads CASSPGTALEQYF. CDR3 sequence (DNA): TGTGCCAGCAGCCCCGGGACAGCTCTCGAGCAGTACTTC.

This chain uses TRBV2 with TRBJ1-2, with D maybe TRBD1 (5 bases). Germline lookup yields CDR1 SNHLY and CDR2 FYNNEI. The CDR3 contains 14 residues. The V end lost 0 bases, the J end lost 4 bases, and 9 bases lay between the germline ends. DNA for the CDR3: TGTGCCAGCAGTGAAGCAAGGGGTACCTATGGCTACACCTTC. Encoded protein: CASSEARGTYGYTF.

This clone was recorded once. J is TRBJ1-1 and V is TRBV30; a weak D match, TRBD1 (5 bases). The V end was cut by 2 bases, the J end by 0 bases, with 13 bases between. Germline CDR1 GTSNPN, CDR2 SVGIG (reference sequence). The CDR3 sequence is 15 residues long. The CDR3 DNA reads TGTGCCTGGAGTTCAGGGTTGGCCATGAACACTGAAGCTTTCTTT. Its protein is CAWSSGLAMNTEAFF.

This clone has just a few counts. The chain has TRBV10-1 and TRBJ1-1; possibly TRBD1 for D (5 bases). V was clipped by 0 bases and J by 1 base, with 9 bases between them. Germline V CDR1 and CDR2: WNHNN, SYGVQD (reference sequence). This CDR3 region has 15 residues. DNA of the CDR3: TGCGCCAGCAGTGAGTCGCGCCAGGGGAACACTGAAGCTTTCTTT. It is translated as CASSESRQGNTEAFF.